This passage covers 27 T cell receptor beta chains from one sample sequenced in a study of radiotherapy plus CTLA-4 blockade in lung cancer. This table comes from immunoSEQ multiplex PCR, and its TCRdb copy is limited to in-frame clones, with some not included. The table has about 25,000 clones, 60% to 75% seen once; the top ten hold approximately 3%. The sample in question was peripheral blood, obtained from a patient treated with radiotherapy plus ipilimumab. Source of these receptors: a human donor with non-small cell lung cancer whose response to radiotherapy plus ipilimumab could not be evaluated.

The genes are TRBV7-2 and TRBJ2-5; TRBD2 agrees at 8 bases. This CDR3 contains 16 residues. CDR1 and CDR2 (germline): SGHTA, FQGNSA. V was clipped by 5 bases and J by 4 bases; unmatched bases: 12. The CDR3 DNA reads as TGTGCCAGCAGCGAGGAAGCGGGAGAAGCGGGAGAGACCCAGTACTTC. Its translation is CASSEEAGEAGETQYF. Based on the CDR3 plus reference TRBV7-2 and TRBJ2-5, the full variable domain is GAGVSQSPSNKVTEKGKDVELRCDPISGHTALYWYRQSLGQGLEFLIYFQGNSAPDKSGLPSDRFSAERTGGSVSTLTIQRTQQEDSAVYLCASSEEAGEAGETQYFGPGTRLLVL.

The J gene is TRBJ2-1, the V gene TRBV9; 7 bases are a match to TRBD2. This CDR3 has 12 residues. Looked up from germline, CDR1 is SGDLS and CDR2 is YYNGEE. V gave up 3 bases and J gave up 11 bases; unmatched junction bases: 5. The CDR3, as DNA: TGTGCCAGCAGCGGTAGCGGGTTTAAGCAGTTCTTC. Protein product: CASSGSGFKQFF.

CDR3 DNA: TGTGCCAGCAATGTCTGGGGCGGTGAGCAGTACTTC. Amino acids: CASNVWGGEQYF. The V gene is TRBV7-9, the J gene TRBJ2-7, with D maybe TRBD1 (5 bases). Germline CDR1 reads SEHNR; CDR2 reads FQNEAQ (reference sequence). Trimming took off 7 bases at V and 7 bases at J, with 14 bases between the two ends. This CDR3 has 12 residues.

The rearrangement joins TRBV6-5 to TRBJ2-3; possibly TRBD1 for D (5 bases). V lost 2 bases to trimming and J lost 4 bases, with 13 bases between them. CDR1 and CDR2 from the germline V gene are MNHEY and SVGAGI. The CDR3 loop spans 15 amino acids. CDR3 coding DNA: TGTGCCAGCAGTTACCGGCCTTTGGGGCCAGATACGCAGTATTTT. Translated: CASSYRPLGPDTQYF.

In its sample, this clone was seen a few times. The chain links TRBV4-3 to TRBJ2-7; a weak D match, TRBD2 (6 bases). Between the trimmed V and J ends, which lost 0 bases and 5 bases, there was a span of 14 bases. The CDR3 consists of 15 residues. Per germline, CDR1 LGHNA and CDR2 YSLEER. The DNA for the CDR3 is TGCGCCAGCAGCCAAGAGCACGGGAGTTCCCACGAGCAGTACTTC. This translates into CASSQEHGSSHEQYF.

This chain joins TRBV7-9 and TRBJ2-5; 8 bases map to TRBD2. CDR3 size: 13 residues. Germline V lookup: CDR1 SEHNR, CDR2 FQNEAQ (reference sequence). Trimming took 7 bases from V and 2 from J; bases not matched to a gene: 3. The CDR3 DNA sequence: TGTGCCAGCATCCGACTAGCGCAAGAGACCCAGTACTTC. Amino acid sequence: CASIRLAQETQYF.

The chain carries TRBV12-5 and TRBJ2-2, with 8 bases matching TRBD1. CDR1 and CDR2 from the germline V gene are LGHNT and FRNRAP. The CDR3 loop spans 16 amino acids. With V trimmed by 5 bases and J by 0 bases, 5 bases remained unmatched. The CDR3 loop reads CASGIHRGTNTGELFF. CDR3 bases: TGTGCTAGTGGTATTCACAGGGGGACGAACACCGGGGAGCTGTTTTTT. The full variable domain, rest sourced from reference TRBV12-5 and TRBJ2-2, is DARVTQTPRHKVTEMGQEVTMRCQPILGHNTVFWYRQTMMQGLELLAYFRNRAPLDDSGMPKDRFSAEMPDATLATLKIQPSEPRDSAVYFCASGIHRGTNTGELFFGEGSRLTVL.

The rearrangement uses TRBV7-9 and TRBJ2-1; the D gene is possibly TRBD2 (6 bases). The CDR3 runs to 16 residues. Per the germline V gene, CDR1 is SEHNR and CDR2 is FQNEAQ (reference sequence). Deletions cut 2 bases from V and 2 bases from J, with 13 bases between. CDR3 amino acids: CASSLSLSGAYNEQFF. The CDR3 DNA sequence: TGTGCCAGCAGCTTATCTCTTAGCGGAGCCTACAATGAGCAGTTCTTC.

V usage is TRBV7-2 and J usage is TRBJ2-6, with unresolved D. The CDR3 runs to 15 residues. V was shortened by 3 bases and J by 2 bases, with 8 bases between the two germline ends. Germline CDR1 reads SGHTA; CDR2 reads FQGNSA. The DNA for the CDR3 is TGTGCCAGCAGCTTCTCCCAGACTGGGGCCAACGTCCTGACTTTC. Translated: CASSFSQTGANVLTF. Using reference TRBV7-2 and TRBJ2-6 for the parts outside the CDR3, the full variable domain is GAGVSQSPSNKVTEKGKDVELRCDPISGHTALYWYRQSLGQGLEFLIYFQGNSAPDKSGLPSDRFSAERTGGSVSTLTIQRTQQEDSAVYLCASSFSQTGANVLTFGAGSRLTVL.

The chain has TRBV7-2 and TRBJ2-7, with TRBD2 matching 8 bases. Germline V gives CDR1 SGHTA, CDR2 FQGNSA. V lost 2 bases, J lost 0 bases, and 6 bases stayed unmatched. The CDR3 is made up of 16 amino acids. The CDR3 bases are TGTGCCAGCAGCTTATTCGGGACTAGTTCCTCCTACGAGCAGTACTTC. Protein: CASSLFGTSSSYEQYF.

A few counts support this clone. This chain connects TRBV7-9 to TRBJ1-1; D possibly corresponds to TRBD1 (5 bases). The ends were cut back, 3 bases at V and 0 bases at J, with 8 bases in the middle. The germline V gene has CDR1 SEHNR and CDR2 FQNEAQ (reference sequence). There are 14 residues in the CDR3. CDR3 DNA: TGTGCCAGCAGCTTCGGGGGTATGAACACTGAAGCTTTCTTT. Translation gives CASSFGGMNTEAFF.

The gene calls are TRBV4-1 and TRBJ2-7, with 11 nucleotides matching TRBD2. Trimming took 0 bases from V and 3 from J; bases not matched to a gene: 10. The CDR3 length is 18 residues. Germline V gene sequence: CDR1 MGHRA, CDR2 YSYEKL. In DNA form, the CDR3 reads TGCGCCAGCAGCCAAGATCGAACTAGCGGGAGCTGGGACTACGAGCAGTACTTC. Its translation is CASSQDRTSGSWDYEQYF.

This chain uses TRBV6-6 with TRBJ2-3; the D gene is possibly TRBD2 (5 bases). CDR3 length equals 12 residues. Trimming shortened V by 7 bases and J by 7 bases, and 12 bases separated the two germline ends. CDR1 MNHNY and CDR2 SVGAGI come from the germline V gene (reference sequence). The CDR3 spells CASTTPGNTQYF. DNA of the CDR3: TGTGCCAGCACCACGCCGGGGAATACGCAGTATTTT.

This sequence joins TRBV7-2 and TRBJ2-5, with TRBD2 matching over 11 bases. V trimming: 0 bases; J trimming: 5 bases; junction bases outside the gene matches: 8. The germline gives CDR1 SGHTA, CDR2 FQGNSA. CDR3 length: 17 residues. CDR3 nucleotide sequence: TGTGCCAGCAGCTTAGCAGGAACTAGCGGGAGTAGGGAGACCCAGTACTTC. Its protein product is CASSLAGTSGSRETQYF. The full variable domain, with the rest looked up from reference TRBV7-2 and TRBJ2-5, is GAGVSQSPSNKVTEKGKDVELRCDPISGHTALYWYRQSLGQGLEFLIYFQGNSAPDKSGLPSDRFSAERTGGSVSTLTIQRTQQEDSAVYLCASSLAGTSGSRETQYFGPGTRLLVL.

The chain recombines TRBV15 with TRBJ2-5, with 12 positions matching TRBD2. This CDR3 has 20 amino acids. The V gene's germline CDR1 is LNHNV and CDR2 YYDKDF (reference sequence). V was pared by 0 bases and J by 4 bases, with 15 bases of the junction left unmatched. CDR3 residues: CATSRDSGLAGLWALETQYF. CDR3 sequence (DNA): TGTGCCACCAGCAGAGATTCTGGACTAGCGGGACTTTGGGCCTTAGAGACCCAGTACTTC. The complete variable domain, with remaining parts taken from reference TRBV15 and TRBJ2-5, reads DAMVIQNPRYQVTQFGKPVTLSCSQTLNHNVMYWYQQKSSQAPKLLFHYYDKDFNNEADTPDNFQSRRPNTSFCFLDIRSPGLGDTAMYLCATSRDSGLAGLWALETQYFGPGTRLLVL.

Notes on this clone: The sample carries other DNA sequences with the same CDR3. The V call is TRBV5-1, the J call TRBJ2-5; the D is unclear. From germline, CDR1 is SGHRS and CDR2 YFSETQ. The CDR3 is made up of 13 amino acids. The V end lost 6 bases, the J end lost 5 bases, and 14 bases lay between the germline ends. CDR3 DNA sequence: TGCGCCAGCACTTTAAATAGCCGGGAGACCCAGTACTTC. As protein: CASTLNSRETQYF.

V gene TRBV27 combines with J gene TRBJ2-5; 7 bases align to TRBD2. The CDR3 length is 15 residues. From germline, CDR1 is MNHEY and CDR2 SMNVEV (reference sequence). V shed 1 base, J shed 4 bases, and the junction held 6 bases outside the gene matches. DNA for the CDR3: TGTGCCAGCAGTTTATTGGGAGGGCGCGGAGAGACCCAGTACTTC. This translates into CASSLLGGRGETQYF.

The rearrangement links TRBV9 to TRBJ1-1; the D is unclear. The germline CDR1 and CDR2 sequences are SGDLS and YYNGEE. This CDR3 comprises 13 residues. Between the trimmed V and J ends, which lost 0 bases and 0 bases, there was a span of 3 bases. CDR3 sequence: CASSVAMNTEAFF. The CDR3 bases are TGTGCCAGCAGCGTAGCCATGAACACTGAAGCTTTCTTT.

V gene TRBV15 combines with J gene TRBJ2-3; 8 bases align to TRBD2. The CDR3 has 15 residues. After removal of 5 bases from V and 7 bases from J, the junction contained 11 bases not matched to a gene. CDR1 and CDR2 (germline): LNHNV, YYDKDF (reference sequence). The CDR3 nucleotides are TGTGCCACCAGCCCCGGTAGCGGGAAAACCTATACGCAGTATTTT. Protein sequence: CATSPGSGKTYTQYF.

This chain links TRBV15 with TRBJ1-2; TRBD1 might be the D (5 bases). Trimming left V 1 base short and J 1 base short, with 13 bases between. CDR3 length: 16 residues. Germline-derived CDR1 and CDR2 are LNHNV and YYDKDF (reference sequence). CDR3 loop: CATSRVSGSVNYGYTF. The CDR3, as DNA: TGTGCCACCAGCAGAGTCTCAGGGTCAGTTAACTATGGCTACACCTTC.

About this clone: At the DNA level, this CDR3 is encoded by other sequences in the same sample as well. The chain carries TRBV4-3 and TRBJ2-7; D perhaps matches TRBD1 (5 bases). The V gene's germline CDR1 is LGHNA and CDR2 YSLEER. V was clipped by 1 base and J by 4 bases, with 14 bases between them. The CDR3 covers 15 residues. CDR3: CASSQVQGAAYEQYF. CDR3 sequence (DNA): TGCGCCAGCAGCCAAGTCCAGGGTGCGGCATACGAGCAGTACTTC.

This clone came up once. This rearrangement joins TRBV7-7 to TRBJ2-1, with 13 bases that match TRBD2. CDR3 length equals 15 residues. The germline gives CDR1 SSHAT, CDR2 FNYEAQ (reference sequence). With V trimmed by 5 bases and J by 8 bases, 6 bases remained unmatched. The CDR3 protein is CASSPLAGGMDEQFF. The DNA of the CDR3 is TGTGCCAGCAGCCCACTAGCGGGAGGGATGGATGAGCAGTTCTTC. Variable domain in full (rest from reference TRBV7-7 and TRBJ2-1): GAGVSQSPRYKVTKRGQDVTLRCDPISSHATLYWYQQALGQGPEFLTYFNYEAQPDKSGLPSDRFSAERPEGSISTLTIQRTEQRDSAMYRCASSPLAGGMDEQFFGPGTRLTVL.

This clone is a singleton in its sample. This rearrangement joins TRBV5-6 to TRBJ1-1; D is perhaps TRBD1 (6 bases). This CDR3 comprises 13 residues. Trimming removed 4 bases from V and 6 bases from J, with 13 bases in between. In germline, CDR1 is SGHDT, CDR2 YYEEEE. CDR3 region: CASSRRGAAEAFF. CDR3 in DNA: TGTGCCAGCAGCCGCCGGGGGGCTGCTGAAGCTTTCTTT.

The V call is TRBV11-2, the J call TRBJ1-1; 8 nucleotides match TRBD1. Trimming removed 4 bases from V and 1 base from J; junction bases left unmatched: 8. This CDR3 is built from 16 residues. Germline V lookup: CDR1 SGHAT, CDR2 FQNNGV. CDR3 residues: CASSSYRQGKNTEAFF. As DNA, the CDR3 is TGTGCCAGCAGCTCATATAGACAGGGGAAGAACACTGAAGCTTTCTTT.

V is TRBV6-1 and J is TRBJ2-7, with D tentatively TRBD1 (5 bases). CDR3 length: 15 residues. Trimming shortened V by 2 bases and J by 1 base, and 12 bases separated the two germline ends. The germline CDR1 and CDR2 sequences are MNHNS and SASEGT. This CDR3 is CASSELGLPSYEQYF. CDR3 sequence (DNA): TGTGCCAGCAGTGAATTGGGGCTCCCGTCCTACGAGCAGTACTTC.

This clone has just a few counts. The rearrangement joins TRBV5-5 to TRBJ1-5; tentative D call: TRBD1 (6 bases). This CDR3 comprises 15 residues. Germline-derived CDR1 and CDR2 are SGHKS and YYEKEE (reference sequence). V dropped 4 bases and J dropped 3 bases, with 14 bases sitting between them. The CDR3 loop is CASSPRDIPNQPQHF. DNA for the CDR3: TGTGCCAGCAGCCCTCGGGACATTCCCAATCAGCCCCAGCATTTT.

The chain joins TRBV4-1 to TRBJ2-5, with D uncertain. Between the trimmed V and J ends, which lost 2 bases and 3 bases, there was a span of 7 bases. Germline V CDR1 and CDR2: MGHRA, YSYEKL. The CDR3 covers 13 residues. The CDR3 DNA reads as TGCGCCAGCAGCCAATGGCAGAAAGAGACCCAGTACTTC. It is translated as CASSQWQKETQYF.